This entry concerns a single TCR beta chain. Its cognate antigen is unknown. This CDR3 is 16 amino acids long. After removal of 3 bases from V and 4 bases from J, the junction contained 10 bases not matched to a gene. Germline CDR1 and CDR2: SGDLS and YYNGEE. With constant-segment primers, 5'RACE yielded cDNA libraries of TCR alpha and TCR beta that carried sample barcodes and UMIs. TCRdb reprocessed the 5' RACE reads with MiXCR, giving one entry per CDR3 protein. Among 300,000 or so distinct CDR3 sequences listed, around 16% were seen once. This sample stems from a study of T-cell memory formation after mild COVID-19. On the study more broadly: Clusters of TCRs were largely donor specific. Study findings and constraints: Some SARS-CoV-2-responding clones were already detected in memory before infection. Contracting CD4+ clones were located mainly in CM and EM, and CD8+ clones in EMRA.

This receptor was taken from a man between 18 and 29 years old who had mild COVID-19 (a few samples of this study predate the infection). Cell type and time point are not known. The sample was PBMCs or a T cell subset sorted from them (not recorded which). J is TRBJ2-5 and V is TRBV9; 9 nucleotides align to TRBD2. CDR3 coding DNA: TGTGCCAGCAGCGACCGGACTAGCGTGGGGGCAGAGACCCAGTACTTC. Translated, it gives CASSDRTSVGAETQYF.